This T cell receptor (beta chain) was sequenced for a study of blood T cell repertoires in COVID-19. About the research overall: Spain, Italy and the United States supplied samples that represented acute and convalescent COVID-19.

Only in-frame clones appear in the TCRdb table, and some are missing; sequencing was by immunoSEQ multiplex PCR. The table includes hundreds of thousands of clones, about 90% detected once. The CDR3 is made up of 16 amino acids. The germline gives CDR1 SGHDN, CDR2 FVKESK. Trimming cost V 3 bases and J 6 bases; bases outside gene matches: 10. Sequencing was done on a sample of peripheral blood. The chain carries TRBV14 and TRBJ2-3; 9 positions agree with TRBD2. This TCR derives from a young man with COVID-19, enrolled during active disease. CDR3 nucleotide sequence: TGTGCCAGCAGCCAGGGAAGCGGGGGGCGGGCCGATACGCAGTATTTT. This gives the protein CASSQGSGGRADTQYF.